Sequencing of this T cell receptor (beta chain) was carried out in a study of blood T cell repertoires in COVID-19. Study information: Whether acute or convalescent, the COVID-19 samples came from the United States, Italy and Spain.

The V end lost 5 bases, the J end lost 7 bases, and 8 bases lay between the germline ends. This CDR3 comprises 12 residues. Germline assignment: CDR1 SNHLY and CDR2 FYNNEI. As originally analysed: Estimation of nucleated cell counts was performed using reference gene primer amplification. Clones were sequenced by immunoSEQ multiplex PCR, and TCRdb holds only the in-frame ones, with some missing. That table furnishes V, J and clone size, whereas the DNA furnished D and trimming. In the table there are about 200,000 clones, 89% of which are singletons. Each participant's cohort was designated according to participant-reported clinical history.

Sequencing was done on a sample of PBMCs or T cells enriched from blood (not recorded which). The chain is built from TRBV2 and TRBJ1-4; TRBD1 is a possible D gene (6 bases). The clonotype originates from a woman younger than 45 with acute COVID-19. The CDR3 DNA is TGTGCCAGCAGTCTGACAGGTGAAAAACTGTTTTTT. This encodes CASSLTGEKLFF.